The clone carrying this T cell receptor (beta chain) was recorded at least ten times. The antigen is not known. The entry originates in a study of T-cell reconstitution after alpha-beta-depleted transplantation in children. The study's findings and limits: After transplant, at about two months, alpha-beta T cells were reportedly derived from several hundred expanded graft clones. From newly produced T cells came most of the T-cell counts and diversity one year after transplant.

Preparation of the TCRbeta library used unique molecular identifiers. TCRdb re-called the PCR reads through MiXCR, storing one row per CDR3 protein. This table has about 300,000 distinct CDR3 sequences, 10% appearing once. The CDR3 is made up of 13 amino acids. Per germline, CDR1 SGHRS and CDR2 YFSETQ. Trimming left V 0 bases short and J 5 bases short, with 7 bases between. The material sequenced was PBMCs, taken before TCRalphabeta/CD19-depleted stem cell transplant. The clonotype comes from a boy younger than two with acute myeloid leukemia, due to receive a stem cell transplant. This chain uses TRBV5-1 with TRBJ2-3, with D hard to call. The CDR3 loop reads CASSLAWGDTQYF. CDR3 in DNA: TGCGCCAGCAGCTTGGCTTGGGGAGATACGCAGTATTTT. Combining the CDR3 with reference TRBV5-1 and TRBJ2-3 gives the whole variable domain KAGVTQTPRYLIKTRGQQVTLSCSPISGHRSVSWYQQTPGQGLQFLFEYFSETQRNKGNFPGRFSGRQFSNSRSEMNVSTLELGDSALYLCASSLAWGDTQYFGPGTRLTVL.